This T cell receptor beta chain stems from a study of human T cells and chemical hapten exposure. The time point is: patch test 3, about 24 weeks after DPC sensitization. Sample treatment: therapeutic diphenylcyclopropenone sensitization with weekly scalp DPC. This CDR3 has 14 amino acids. J was trimmed by 3 bases and V by 4 bases; bases with no gene match: 4. Germline loops: CDR1 MRHNA, CDR2 SNTAGT. TCRdb redid the calling of the RACE reads with MiXCR, one entry per CDR3 protein. The sample has around 130,000 distinct CDR3 sequences, around 10% seen once. This clonotype appeared a few times. This clonotype was sampled from a woman aged 50 to 60 with alopecia areata. Some clones in this sample may be carry-over from other donors' samples. The chain uses TRBV6-4 and TRBJ1-2; 8 bases align to TRBD1. This material consisted of whole blood, taken in connection with sensitization to the hapten diphenylcyclopropenone (DPC). The CDR3 loop reads CASSVGTGDYGYTF. CDR3 sequence (DNA): TGTGCCAGCAGTGTCGGGACAGGAGACTATGGCTACACCTTC.